The 9 T cell receptor beta chains presented below share a single source sample, sequenced in a study of cytomegalovirus exposure and HLA in healthy donors. PCR employed 60 Vbeta and 13 Jbeta primers. Assay: immunoSEQ multiplex PCR; the TCRdb copy retains only in-frame clones and omits some. This listing includes approximately 130,000 clones. The sequenced material came from PBMCs. These receptors came from a woman in her sixties in good health and CMV-seronegative.

This rearrangement joins TRBV6-6 to TRBJ2-4; a weak D match, TRBD1 (5 bases). Deletions cut 5 bases from V and 13 bases from J, with 15 bases between. Germline CDR1 MNHNY, CDR2 SVGAGI (reference sequence). This CDR3 contains 12 residues. In DNA form, the CDR3 reads TGTGCCAGCAGTATCCAAAGGGGATACCAGTACTTC. As protein: CASSIQRGYQYF.

The chain recombines TRBV30 with TRBJ1-4; 7 bases line up with TRBD1. This CDR3 contains 15 residues. J gave up 3 bases and V 3 bases, and 7 bases lay outside the gene matches. Germline values: CDR1 GTSNPN, CDR2 SVGIG (reference sequence). CDR3 in amino acids: CAWRVSGTANEKLFF. The CDR3 DNA sequence: TGTGCCTGGAGGGTTTCCGGGACAGCTAATGAAAAACTGTTTTTT.

The chain combines TRBV27 with TRBJ2-1; D might be TRBD2 (5 bases). The CDR3 sequence is 16 residues long. Germline V gene lookup returns CDR1 MNHEY and CDR2 SMNVEV (reference sequence). The V end was cut by 5 bases, the J end by 0 bases, with 14 bases between. As DNA, the CDR3 is TGTGCCAGCAGTCCAACAGCTAGCAGCTCCTACAATGAGCAGTTCTTC. This translates into CASSPTASSSYNEQFF.

Here the CDR3 reads CASSTLAPRNEQFF. The CDR3 nucleotides are TGTGCCAGCAGTACCTTAGCCCCAAGGAATGAGCAGTTCTTC. The rearrangement joins TRBV11-1 to TRBJ2-1; D not certain. The V end lost 6 bases, the J end lost 7 bases, and 16 bases lay between the germline ends. Looked up from germline, CDR1 is SGHAT and CDR2 is FQDESV (reference sequence). CDR3 length: 14 residues.

The genes are TRBV5-1 and TRBJ1-6; D call uncertain. Trimming took 4 bases from V and 0 from J, leaving 17 bases between them. In germline, CDR1 is SGHRS, CDR2 YFSETQ. This CDR3 has 18 amino acids. The CDR3 region is CASSPWTLSSSYNSPLHF. The CDR3 coding sequence is TGCGCCAGCAGCCCCTGGACTCTTTCTAGCTCCTATAATTCACCCCTCCACTTT.

The J gene is TRBJ2-2, the V gene TRBV4-1, with TRBD1 identical over 8 bases. V lost 5 bases and J lost 3; bases outside the gene matches: 5. Looked up from germline, CDR1 is MGHRA and CDR2 is YSYEKL. CDR3 length: 15 amino acids. CDR3 coding DNA: TGCGCCAGCAGCGCCGGACAGGGTTACACCGGGGAGCTGTTTTTT. Residues: CASSAGQGYTGELFF.

The chain is built from TRBV7-8 and TRBJ2-7; D is possibly TRBD2 (6 bases). The CDR3 has 15 amino acids. Germline assignment: CDR1 SGHVS and CDR2 FQNEAQ. Trimming took off 7 bases at V and 3 bases at J, with 19 bases between the two ends. Here the CDR3 reads CASTGGGSGFYEQYF. CDR3 nucleotide sequence: TGTGCCAGCACGGGCGGAGGAAGCGGGTTCTACGAGCAGTACTTC. Based on the CDR3 plus reference TRBV7-8 and TRBJ2-7, the full variable domain is GAGVSQSPRYKVAKRGQDVALRCDPISGHVSLFWYQQALGQGPEFLTYFQNEAQLDKSGLPSDRFFAERPEGSVSTLKIQRTQQEDSAVYLCASTGGGSGFYEQYFGPGTRLTVT.

The genes are TRBV28 and TRBJ2-2, with TRBD2 identical over 11 bases. V shed 7 bases and J 6 bases; nucleotides not matched to a gene: 7. This CDR3 comprises 15 residues. Germline assignment: CDR1 MDHEN and CDR2 SYDVKM. The CDR3 region is CASTTTSGAAGELFF. CDR3 in DNA: TGTGCCAGCACCACGACTAGCGGGGCCGCCGGGGAGCTGTTTTTT.

The chain couples TRBV14 to TRBJ1-2; D gene unclear. CDR1 and CDR2 (germline): SGHDN, FVKESK. V lost 4 bases and J 5 bases, leaving 14 bases between the germline ends. This CDR3 comprises 14 residues. As DNA, the CDR3 is TGTGCCAGCAGCCTGCGAGTGCGTCGGTATGGCTACACCTTC. Protein product: CASSLRVRRYGYTF.